What follows are 8 T cell receptor beta chains derived from one specimen sequenced in a study of patients and donors after allogeneic stem cell transplantation. TCRdb called the RT-PCR reads again in MiXCR, with one record for every CDR3 protein. Of roughly 880,000 distinct CDR3 sequences in the sample, about a sixth were seen once. Sequencing was carried out using blood, either unsorted or a sorted T cell fraction (not recorded which). All receptors derive from a human donor who was either an allogeneic HSCT recipient or a stem cell or donor lymphocyte infusion donor (not recorded which). It is not recorded whose cells these are; they may come from a transplant donor.

V usage is TRBV5-1 and J usage is TRBJ2-7, with no clear D. This CDR3 region has 13 residues. The V end was cut by 1 base, the J end by 1 base, with 6 bases between. The germline CDR1 and CDR2 sequences are SGHRS and YFSETQ. The CDR3 region has the DNA TGCGCCAGCAGCTTGTGGCAGTCCTACGAGCAGTACTTC. It specifies CASSLWQSYEQYF.

V usage is TRBV20-1 and J usage is TRBJ1-5; a possible D gene is TRBD1 (5 bases). V was pared by 3 bases and J by 0 bases, with 9 bases between. CDR1 DFQATT and CDR2 SNEGSKA come from the germline V gene (reference sequence). The CDR3 is 14 amino acids. The CDR3 nucleotides read TGCAGTGCTAGTTTGGGGGATAGCAATCAGCCCCAGCATTTT. Its translation: CSASLGDSNQPQHF.

The chain employs TRBV9 and TRBJ2-7; a weak D match, TRBD1 (6 bases). Trimming pared 4 bases from V and 7 bases from J, leaving 15 bases between. Germline loops: CDR1 SGDLS, CDR2 YYNGEE. This CDR3 has 13 residues. CDR3 in DNA: TGTGCCAGCAGCCCACCAGGGGCCTGGGAGCAGTACTTC. Residues: CASSPPGAWEQYF.

The chain is built from TRBV6-1 and TRBJ2-5; 9 bases map to TRBD1. Germline lookup yields CDR1 MNHNS and CDR2 SASEGT. The CDR3 totals 14 residues. V shed 6 bases and J 4 bases; nucleotides not matched to a gene: 6. The CDR3, as DNA: TGTGCCAGCAGGGACCGGGACAGGGTAGAGACCCAGTACTTC. Amino acids: CASRDRDRVETQYF.

The chain has TRBV10-3 and TRBJ1-1; TRBD1 is a possible D gene (5 bases). The length of the CDR3 is 11 residues. Trimming removed 10 bases from V and 5 bases from J, with 11 bases in between. Looked up from germline, CDR1 is ENHRY and CDR2 is SYGVKD. CDR3 bases: TGTGCCACTCGGGGGGGGACTGAAGCTTTCTTT. Its translation: CATRGGTEAFF.

The chain employs TRBV20-1 and TRBJ2-3, with TRBD1 identical over 8 bases. V was clipped by 5 bases and J by 9 bases; unmatched bases: 16. The CDR3 contains 15 residues. CDR1 is DFQATT, CDR2 SNEGSKA, per germline (reference sequence). The CDR3 sequence is CSALSGQGGKRTQYF. CDR3 coding DNA: TGCAGTGCTCTCTCAGGACAGGGAGGAAAAAGGACGCAGTATTTT.

The chain carries TRBV18 and TRBJ2-7; 7 positions match TRBD1. Losses at the gene ends were 4 bases for V and 3 bases for J; bases not matched to a gene: 6. Germline CDR1 is KGHSH and CDR2 is LQKENI. CDR3 length: 14 residues. The CDR3 coding sequence is TGTGCCAGCTCACGGGGGACAGTAAACTACGAGCAGTACTTC. Encoded protein: CASSRGTVNYEQYF.

There are a few counts of this clonotype. This chain joins TRBV29-1 and TRBJ1-2; D not resolved. The CDR3 totals 11 residues. V lost 3 bases, J lost 8 bases, and 10 bases lay in between. CDR1 and CDR2 from the germline V gene are SQVTM and ANQGSEA. The CDR3 DNA reads TGCAGCGTTGAGGGTTCGGAGGGCTACACCTTC. Translating gives CSVEGSEGYTF.